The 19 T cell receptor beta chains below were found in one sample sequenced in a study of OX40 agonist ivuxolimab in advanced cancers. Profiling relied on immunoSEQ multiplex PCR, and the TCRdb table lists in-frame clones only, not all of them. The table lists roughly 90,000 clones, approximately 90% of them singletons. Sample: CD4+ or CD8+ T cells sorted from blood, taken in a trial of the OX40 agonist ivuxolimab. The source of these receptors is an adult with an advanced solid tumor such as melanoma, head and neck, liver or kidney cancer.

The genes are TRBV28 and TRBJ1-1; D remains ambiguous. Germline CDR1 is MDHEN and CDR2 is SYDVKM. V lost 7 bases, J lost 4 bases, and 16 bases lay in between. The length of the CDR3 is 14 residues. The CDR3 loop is CASTRTGFATEAFF. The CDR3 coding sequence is TGTGCCAGCACCCGGACGGGGTTTGCCACTGAAGCTTTCTTT.

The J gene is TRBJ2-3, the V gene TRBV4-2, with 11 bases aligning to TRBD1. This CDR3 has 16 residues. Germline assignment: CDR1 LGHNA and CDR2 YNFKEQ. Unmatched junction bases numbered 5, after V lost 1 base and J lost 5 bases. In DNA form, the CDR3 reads TGTGCCAGCAGCCAAGTTCCGGGACAGGGGGAAGATACGCAGTATTTT. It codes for CASSQVPGQGEDTQYF.

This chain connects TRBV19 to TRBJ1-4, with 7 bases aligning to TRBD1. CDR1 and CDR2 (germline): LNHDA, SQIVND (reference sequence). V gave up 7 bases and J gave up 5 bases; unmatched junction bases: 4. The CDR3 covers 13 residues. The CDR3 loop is CASKVRGNEKLFF. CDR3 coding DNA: TGTGCCAGTAAGGTCAGGGGGAATGAAAAACTGTTTTTT.

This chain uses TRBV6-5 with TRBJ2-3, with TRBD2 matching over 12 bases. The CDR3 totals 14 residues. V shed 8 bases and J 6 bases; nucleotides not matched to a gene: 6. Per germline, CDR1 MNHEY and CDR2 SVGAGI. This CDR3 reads CASRLAGVRDTQYF. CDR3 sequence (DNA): TGTGCCAGCCGACTAGCGGGAGTTAGGGATACGCAGTATTTT.

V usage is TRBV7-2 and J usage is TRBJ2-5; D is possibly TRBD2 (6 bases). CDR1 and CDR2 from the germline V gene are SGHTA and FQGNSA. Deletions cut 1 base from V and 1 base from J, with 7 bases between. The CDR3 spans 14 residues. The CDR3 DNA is TGTGCCAGCAGCTTAGTTAGCGGCCAAGAGACCCAGTACTTC. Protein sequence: CASSLVSGQETQYF.

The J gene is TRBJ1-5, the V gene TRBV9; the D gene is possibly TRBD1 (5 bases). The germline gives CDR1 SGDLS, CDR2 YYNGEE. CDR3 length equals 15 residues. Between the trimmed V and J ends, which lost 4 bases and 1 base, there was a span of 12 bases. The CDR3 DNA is TGTGCCAGCAGCATCGGGACGGAAAGCAATCAGCCCCAGCATTTT. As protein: CASSIGTESNQPQHF.

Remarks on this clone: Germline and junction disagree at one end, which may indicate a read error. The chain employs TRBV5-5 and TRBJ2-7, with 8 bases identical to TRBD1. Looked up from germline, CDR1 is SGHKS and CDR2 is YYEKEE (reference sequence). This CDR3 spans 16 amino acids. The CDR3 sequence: CASSSLGGQVSFEQYF. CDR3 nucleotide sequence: TGTGCCAGCAGCTCCCTAGGGGGACAGGTGTCCTTCGAGCAGTACTTC.

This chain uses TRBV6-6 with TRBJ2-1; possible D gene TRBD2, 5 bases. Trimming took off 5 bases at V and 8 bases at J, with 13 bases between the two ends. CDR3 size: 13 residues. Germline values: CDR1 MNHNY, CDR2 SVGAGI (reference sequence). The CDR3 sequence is CASSQLGSYEQFF. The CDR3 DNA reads TGTGCCAGCAGTCAGCTAGGGAGTTATGAGCAGTTCTTC.

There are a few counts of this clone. In nucleotides, the CDR3 is TGCGCCAGCAGCTTGGGTTCAGGGGGCCTTACGAACACCGGGGAGCTGTTTTTT. This translates into CASSLGSGGLTNTGELFF. This sequence joins TRBV5-1 and TRBJ2-2; TRBD1 matches at 8 bases. CDR1 is SGHRS, CDR2 YFSETQ, per germline. The trim removed 0 bases at V and 0 bases at J, leaving 7 bases unmatched. The CDR3 length is 18 residues.

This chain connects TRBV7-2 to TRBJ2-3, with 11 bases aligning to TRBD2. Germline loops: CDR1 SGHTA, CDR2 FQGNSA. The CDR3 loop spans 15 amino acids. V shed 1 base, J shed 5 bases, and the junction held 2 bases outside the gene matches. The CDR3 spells CASSLGGLAGDTQYF. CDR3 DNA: TGTGCCAGCAGCTTAGGAGGACTAGCGGGAGATACGCAGTATTTT. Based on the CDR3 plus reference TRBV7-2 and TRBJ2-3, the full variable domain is GAGVSQSPSNKVTEKGKDVELRCDPISGHTALYWYRQSLGQGLEFLIYFQGNSAPDKSGLPSDRFSAERTGGSVSTLTIQRTQQEDSAVYLCASSLGGLAGDTQYFGPGTRLTVL.

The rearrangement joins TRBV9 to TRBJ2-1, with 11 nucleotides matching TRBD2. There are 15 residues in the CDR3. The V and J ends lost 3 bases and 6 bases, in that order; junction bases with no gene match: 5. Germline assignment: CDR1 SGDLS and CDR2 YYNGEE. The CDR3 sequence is CASSATSGISNEQFF. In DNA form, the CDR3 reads TGTGCCAGCAGCGCGACTAGCGGGATCTCCAATGAGCAGTTCTTC. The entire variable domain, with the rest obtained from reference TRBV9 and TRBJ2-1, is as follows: DSGVTQTPKHLITATGQRVTLRCSPRSGDLSVYWYQQSLDQGLQFLIQYYNGEERAKGNILERFSAQQFPDLHSELNLSSLELGDSALYFCASSATSGISNEQFFGPGTRLTVL.

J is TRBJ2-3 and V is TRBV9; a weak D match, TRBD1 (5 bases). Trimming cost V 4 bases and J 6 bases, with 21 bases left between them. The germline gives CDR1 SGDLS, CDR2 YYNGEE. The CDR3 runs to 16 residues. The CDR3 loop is CASSSSGQGGTDTQYF. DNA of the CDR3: TGTGCCAGCAGCAGTAGTGGGCAGGGTGGAACTGATACGCAGTATTTT.

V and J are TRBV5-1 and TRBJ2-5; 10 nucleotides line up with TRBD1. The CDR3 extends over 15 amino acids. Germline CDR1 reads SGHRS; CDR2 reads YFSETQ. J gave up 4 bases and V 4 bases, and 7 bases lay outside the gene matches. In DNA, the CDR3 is TGCGCCAGCAGCCGGGGACAGGGGAGCACAGAGACCCAGTACTTC. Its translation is CASSRGQGSTETQYF.

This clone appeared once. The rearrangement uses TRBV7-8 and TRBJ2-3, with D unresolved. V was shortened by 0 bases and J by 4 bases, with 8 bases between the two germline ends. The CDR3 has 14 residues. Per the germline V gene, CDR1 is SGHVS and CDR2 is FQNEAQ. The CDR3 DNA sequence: TGTGCCAGCAGCTTAGCAGGAAAGTCAGATACGCAGTATTTT. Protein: CASSLAGKSDTQYF. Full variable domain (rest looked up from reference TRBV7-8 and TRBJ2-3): GAGVSQSPRYKVAKRGQDVALRCDPISGHVSLFWYQQALGQGPEFLTYFQNEAQLDKSGLPSDRFFAERPEGSVSTLKIQRTQQEDSAVYLCASSLAGKSDTQYFGPGTRLTVL.

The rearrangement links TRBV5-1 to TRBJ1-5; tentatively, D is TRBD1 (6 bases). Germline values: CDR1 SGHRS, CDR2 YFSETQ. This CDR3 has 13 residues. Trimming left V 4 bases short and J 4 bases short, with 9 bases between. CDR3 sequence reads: CASSRTVNQPQHF. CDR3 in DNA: TGCGCCAGCAGCCGGACAGTTAATCAGCCCCAGCATTTT.

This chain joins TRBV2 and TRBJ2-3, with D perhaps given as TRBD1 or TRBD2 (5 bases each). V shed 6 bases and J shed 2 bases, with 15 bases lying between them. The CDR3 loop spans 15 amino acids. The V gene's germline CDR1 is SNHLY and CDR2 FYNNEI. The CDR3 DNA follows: TGTGCCAGCAGAGCCGGGACCCTTTTCACAGATACGCAGTATTTT. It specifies CASRAGTLFTDTQYF.

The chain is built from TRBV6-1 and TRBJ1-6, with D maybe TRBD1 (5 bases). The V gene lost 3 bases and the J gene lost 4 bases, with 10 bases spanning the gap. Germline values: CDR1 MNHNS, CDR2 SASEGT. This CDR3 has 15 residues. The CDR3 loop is CASSDVRGYNSPLHF. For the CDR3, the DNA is TGTGCCAGCAGTGATGTCCGGGGGTATAATTCACCCCTCCACTTT.

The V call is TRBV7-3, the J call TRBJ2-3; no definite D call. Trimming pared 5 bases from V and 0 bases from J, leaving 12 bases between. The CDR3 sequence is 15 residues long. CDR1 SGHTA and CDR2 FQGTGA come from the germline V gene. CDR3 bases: TGTGCCAGCAGCCATGGGGTCTTAAGCACAGATACGCAGTATTTT. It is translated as CASSHGVLSTDTQYF.

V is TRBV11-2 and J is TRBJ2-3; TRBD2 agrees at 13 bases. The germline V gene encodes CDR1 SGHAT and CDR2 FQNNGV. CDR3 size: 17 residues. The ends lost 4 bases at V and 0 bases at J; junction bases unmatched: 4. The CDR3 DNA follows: TGTGCCAGCAGCTACGGACTAGCGGGAGTTAGCACAGATACGCAGTATTTT. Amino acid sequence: CASSYGLAGVSTDTQYF.